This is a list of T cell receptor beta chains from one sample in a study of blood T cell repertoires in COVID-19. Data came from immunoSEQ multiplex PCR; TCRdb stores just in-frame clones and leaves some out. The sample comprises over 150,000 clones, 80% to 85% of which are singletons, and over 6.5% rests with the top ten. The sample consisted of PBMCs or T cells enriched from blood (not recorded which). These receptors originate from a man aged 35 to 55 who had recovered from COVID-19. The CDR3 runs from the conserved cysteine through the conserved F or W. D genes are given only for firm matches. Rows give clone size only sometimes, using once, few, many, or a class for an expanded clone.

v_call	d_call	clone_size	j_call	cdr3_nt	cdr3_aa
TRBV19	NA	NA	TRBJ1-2	TGTGCCAGTAGTGATGGGGGGACCTCCTATGGCTACACCTTC	CASSDGGTSYGYTF
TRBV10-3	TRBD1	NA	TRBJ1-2	TGTGCCATCAGAGGGGGCCCCGAGAGGGGCTACACCTTC	CAIRGGPERGYTF
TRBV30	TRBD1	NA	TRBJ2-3	TGTGCCTGGCAGACAGGGGTTCGCACAGATACGCAGTATTTT	CAWQTGVRTDTQYF
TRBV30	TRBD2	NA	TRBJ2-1	TGTGCCTGGATCGCAAGATGGACTAGCGGGGGGGGATCGTACAATGAGCAGTTCTTC	CAWIARWTSGGGSYNEQFF
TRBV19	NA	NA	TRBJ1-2	TGTGCCAGTAGTCCTAAGACAGGACACGCGGCAGCTAACTATGGCTACACCTTC	CASSPKTGHAAANYGYTF
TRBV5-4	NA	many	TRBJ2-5	TGTGCCAGCAGCTTGTCGCCTAGCTCAGAGACCCAGTACTTC	CASSLSPSSETQYF
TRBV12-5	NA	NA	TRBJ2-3	TGTGCTAGTGGTTCCTCAATAGGCACAGATACGCAGTATTTT	CASGSSIGTDTQYF
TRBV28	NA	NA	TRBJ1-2	TGTGCCAGCAGTTTCCAACGGGGTGGCTATGGCTACACCTTC	CASSFQRGGYGYTF
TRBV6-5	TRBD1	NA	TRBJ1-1	TGTGCCAGCAGCGCCGACAGGGCCATATACACTGAAGCTTTCTTT	CASSADRAIYTEAFF
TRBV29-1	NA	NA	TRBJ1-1	TGCAGCGTGTTTGACAGTTGGAACACTGAAGCTTTCTTT	CSVFDSWNTEAFF
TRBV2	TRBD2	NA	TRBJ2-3	TGTGCCAGCAGCGAACTAGCGGGGGCCGTCGATACGCAGTATTTT	CASSELAGAVDTQYF
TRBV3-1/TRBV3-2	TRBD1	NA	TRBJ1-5	TGTGCCAGCAGCCAGGGGTACGGGACAGGGCTCAATCAGCCCCAGCATTTT	CASSQGYGTGLNQPQHF
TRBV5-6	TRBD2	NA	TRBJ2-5	TGTGCCAGCACCGAGACTAGCCGCAATTTTCTAGAGACCCAGTACTTC	CASTETSRNFLETQYF
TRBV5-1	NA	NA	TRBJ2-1	TGCGCCAGCAGCTTGGCTGTACGACAGAGCTCCTACAATGAGCAGTTCTTC	CASSLAVRQSSYNEQFF
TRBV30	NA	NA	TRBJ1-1	TGTGCCTGGAGTGTAATGGAGGCTCAGAAAGCTTTCTTT	CAWSVMEAQKAFF
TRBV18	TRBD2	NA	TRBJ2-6	TGTGCCAGCTCACCGACGGAAATTAGCGGGGGGACCCAAAGGAGATCTGGGGCCAACGTCCTGACTTTC	CASSPTEISGGTQRRSGANVLTF
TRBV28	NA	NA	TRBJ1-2	TGTGCCAGCAAAAAGTCGGGGGGCTACACCTTC	CASKKSGGYTF
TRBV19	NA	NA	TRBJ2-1	TGTGCCAGTAGTTCCCCTTTATCCGCGGGGTACAATGAGCAGTTCTTC	CASSSPLSAGYNEQFF
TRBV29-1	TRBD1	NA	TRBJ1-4	TGCAGCGTTCTGACAGGGGGTAATGAAAAACTGTTTTTT	CSVLTGGNEKLFF
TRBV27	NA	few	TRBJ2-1	TGTGCCAGCAGTTTTGGAGTAGTAACAGGGAGCTCCTACAATGAGCAGTTCTTC	CASSFGVVTGSSYNEQFF
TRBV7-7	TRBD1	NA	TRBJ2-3	TGTGCCAGCAGCTTAGGGGGACAGGGAGCGGATACGCAGTATTTT	CASSLGGQGADTQYF
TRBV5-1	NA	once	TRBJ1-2	TGCGCCAGCAGAAGGGACTTCGGCTACACCTTC	CASRRDFGYTF
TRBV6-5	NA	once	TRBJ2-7	TGTGCCAGCAGAGTCGAGACAGTTCGCGAGCAGTACTTC	CASRVETVREQYF
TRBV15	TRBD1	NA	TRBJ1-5	TGTGCCACCAGCGAGGACAGGGGGTACGATCAGCCCCAGCATTTT	CATSEDRGYDQPQHF
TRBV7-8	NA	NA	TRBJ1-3	TGTGCCAGCAGTCCTGGGACACGCTCTGGAAACACCATATATTTT	CASSPGTRSGNTIYF
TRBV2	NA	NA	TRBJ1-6	TGTGCCAGCAGCCAGGCTGGAGGTTCACCCCTCCACTTT	CASSQAGGSPLHF
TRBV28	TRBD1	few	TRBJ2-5	TGTGCCAGCAGTAAGACAGGGGGAAGGGAGACCCAGTACTTC	CASSKTGGRETQYF